Listed here are 12 T cell receptor beta chains from one sample, sequenced in a study of blood T cell repertoires in COVID-19. TCRdb's table, derived via immunoSEQ multiplex PCR, lists solely in-frame clones and lacks some. Of approximately 100,000 clones listed, roughly 81% were seen once; the top ten hold about 9.4%. Material: peripheral blood. These receptors came from a human donor in a cohort sampled during active COVID-19.

This clone was seen a few times. The V and J genes are TRBV6-2 or TRBV6-3 and TRBJ2-7; 12 bases are a match to TRBD2. The CDR3 is made up of 19 amino acids. V lost 2 bases to trimming and J lost 0 bases; unmatched junction nucleotides: 11. CDR1 is MNHEY, CDR2 SVGEGT, per germline. The CDR3 loop reads CASSYPASGRAPTSYEQYF. As DNA, the CDR3 is TGTGCCAGCAGTTACCCCGCTAGCGGGAGGGCCCCCACCTCCTACGAGCAGTACTTC.

This clone is a singleton in its sample. The rearrangement joins TRBV27 to TRBJ2-6; D is possibly TRBD1 (6 bases). The CDR3 covers 15 residues. V was cut by 5 bases and J by 0 bases, with 8 bases left in between. Germline V gives CDR1 MNHEY, CDR2 SMNVEV (reference sequence). CDR3 loop: CASSTRGSGANVLTF. In DNA, the CDR3 is TGTGCCAGCAGTACCAGGGGCTCTGGGGCCAACGTCCTGACTTTC.

The chain is built from TRBV30 and TRBJ2-7; 13 nucleotides match TRBD2. This CDR3 region has 14 residues. Germline V gene lookup returns CDR1 GTSNPN and CDR2 SVGIG (reference sequence). With 2 bases clipped from V and 7 bases from J, the junction kept 5 bases outside the gene matches. CDR3 in DNA: TGTGCCTGGAGTAGAGGACTAGCGGGAGTTGAGCAGTACTTC. Protein product: CAWSRGLAGVEQYF.

The chain links TRBV27 to TRBJ1-6, with TRBD1 identical over 7 bases. V lost 7 bases to trimming and J lost 6 bases; unmatched junction nucleotides: 12. CDR1 and CDR2 from the germline V gene are MNHEY and SMNVEV (reference sequence). This CDR3 contains 16 residues. The CDR3 loop is CASTSSGTVINSPLHF. For the CDR3, the DNA is TGTGCCAGCACCTCCTCCGGGACAGTGATTAATTCACCCCTCCACTTT.

This chain links TRBV6-1 with TRBJ2-7, with 14 bases lining up with TRBD2. This CDR3 comprises 16 residues. From germline, CDR1 is MNHNS and CDR2 SASEGT. With 0 bases clipped from V and 3 bases from J, the junction kept 1 base outside the gene matches. The CDR3 DNA follows: TGTGCCAGCAGTGAAGCTGGGACTAGCGGGAGCTACGAGCAGTACTTC. This encodes CASSEAGTSGSYEQYF.

The chain links TRBV28 to TRBJ2-7; 9 nucleotides match TRBD1. The length of the CDR3 is 11 residues. Germline values: CDR1 MDHEN, CDR2 SYDVKM. With V trimmed by 9 bases and J by 6 bases, 3 bases remained unmatched. This CDR3 is CASLQGAEQYF. The DNA for the CDR3 is TGTGCCAGTCTACAGGGGGCCGAGCAGTACTTC.

This rearrangement joins TRBV2 to TRBJ1-4; no firm D call. The CDR3 sequence is 14 residues long. Trimming stripped 5 bases from V and 8 bases from J, with 15 bases between. Germline values: CDR1 SNHLY, CDR2 FYNNEI. The CDR3 DNA reads as TGTGCCAGCAGTCCTAGTGAGCACCGAGAAAAACTGTTTTTT. It translates to CASSPSEHREKLFF. Drawing the rest from reference TRBV2 and TRBJ1-4, the complete variable domain is EPEVTQTPSHQVTQMGQEVILRCVPISNHLYFYWYRQILGQKVEFLVSFYNNEISEKSEIFDDQFSVERPDGSNFTLKIRSTKLEDSAMYFCASSPSEHREKLFFGSGTQLSVL.

By sample fraction, this clone is medium-sized. This chain connects TRBV7-8 to TRBJ2-5; 7 bases match TRBD1. CDR1 is SGHVS and CDR2 is FQNEAQ in the germline V gene. Trimming removed 3 bases from V and 4 bases from J; junction bases left unmatched: 11. The CDR3 runs to 16 residues. As DNA, the CDR3 is TGTGCCAGCAGCTTGGTTCAGGGGGATGATAGAGAGACCCAGTACTTC. This gives the protein CASSLVQGDDRETQYF. Full variable domain (rest looked up from reference TRBV7-8 and TRBJ2-5): GAGVSQSPRYKVAKRGQDVALRCDPISGHVSLFWYQQALGQGPEFLTYFQNEAQLDKSGLPSDRFFAERPEGSVSTLKIQRTQQEDSAVYLCASSLVQGDDRETQYFGPGTRLLVL.

The J gene is TRBJ2-1, the V gene TRBV6-5; D remains ambiguous. This CDR3 contains 16 residues. Germline assignment: CDR1 MNHEY and CDR2 SVGAGI. Between the trimmed V and J ends, which lost 2 bases and 2 bases, there was a span of 13 bases. Here the CDR3 DNA reads TGTGCCAGCAGTTACATGGCGGCAGCTCCCTACAATGAGCAGTTCTTC. It codes for CASSYMAAAPYNEQFF.

This chain connects TRBV9 to TRBJ1-2; 7 bases are a match to TRBD1. Germline V lookup: CDR1 SGDLS, CDR2 YYNGEE. With 1 base clipped from V and 4 bases from J, the junction kept 13 bases outside the gene matches. This CDR3 region has 17 residues. The CDR3 nucleotides read TGTGCCAGCAGCGTAACCCCGATTCAGGGGGTGGGCTATGGCTACACCTTC. Its translation: CASSVTPIQGVGYGYTF.

The chain combines TRBV28 with TRBJ2-1; 10 bases are a match to TRBD2. The V gene's germline CDR1 is MDHEN and CDR2 SYDVKM. J gave up 6 bases and V 4 bases, and 6 bases lay outside the gene matches. The CDR3 covers 15 residues. CDR3 nucleotides: TGTGCCAGCAGTTCCCAAGCGGGAGGGTTCAATGAGCAGTTCTTC. Its translation is CASSSQAGGFNEQFF. Looking up the rest from reference TRBV28 and TRBJ2-1 gives the full variable domain: DVKVTQSSRYLVKRTGEKVFLECVQDMDHENMFWYRQDPGLGLRLIYFSYDVKMKEKGDIPEGYSVSREKKERFSLILESASTNQTSMYLCASSSQAGGFNEQFFGPGTRLTVL.

The chain joins TRBV5-6 to TRBJ1-1; the D gene is possibly TRBD1 (6 bases). Per germline, CDR1 SGHDT and CDR2 YYEEEE. CDR3 length: 13 residues. The germline V and J ends were trimmed by 6 bases and 3 bases, with 12 bases remaining between them. The CDR3 loop reads CASTLGGDTEAFF. The CDR3, as DNA: TGTGCCAGCACCCTAGGGGGGGACACTGAAGCTTTCTTT.